This T cell receptor beta chain is from a study of identical twins. TCRdb redid the calling of the 5' RACE reads with MiXCR, one entry per CDR3 protein. The sample includes about 1.7 million distinct CDR3 sequences, about 31% seen only once; the top ten take 0.27%. V was clipped by 3 bases and J by 5 bases, with 11 bases between them. The length of the CDR3 is 14 residues. This TCR was recovered from a newborn girl in good health. Specimen: cord blood. This chain joins TRBV12-3 or TRBV12-4 and TRBJ1-5, with D possibly matching TRBD1 (5 bases). In DNA form, the CDR3 reads TGTGCCAGCAGTTTCGTTGACAGTTATCAGCCCCAGCATTTT. Protein product: CASSFVDSYQPQHF.